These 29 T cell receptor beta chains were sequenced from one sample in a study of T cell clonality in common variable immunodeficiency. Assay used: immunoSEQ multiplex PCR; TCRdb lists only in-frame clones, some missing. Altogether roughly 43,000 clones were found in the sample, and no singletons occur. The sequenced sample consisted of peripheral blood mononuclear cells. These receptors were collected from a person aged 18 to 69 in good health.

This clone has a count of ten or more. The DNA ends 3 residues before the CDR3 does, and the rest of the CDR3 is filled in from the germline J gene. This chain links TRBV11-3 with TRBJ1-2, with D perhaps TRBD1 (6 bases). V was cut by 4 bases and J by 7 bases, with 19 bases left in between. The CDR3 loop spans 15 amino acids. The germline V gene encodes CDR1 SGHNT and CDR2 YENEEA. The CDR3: CASSSRTGSYGGYTF. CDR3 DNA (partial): TGTGCCAGCAGCTCCCGTACAGGGAGTTATGGTGGC.

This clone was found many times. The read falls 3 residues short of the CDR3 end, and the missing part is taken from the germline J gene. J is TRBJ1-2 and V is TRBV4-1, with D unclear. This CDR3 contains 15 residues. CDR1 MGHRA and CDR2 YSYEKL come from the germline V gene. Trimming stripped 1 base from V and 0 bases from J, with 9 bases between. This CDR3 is CASSQGTEANYGYTF. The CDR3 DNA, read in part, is TGCGCCAGCAGCCAAGGTACAGAAGCTAACTATGGC.

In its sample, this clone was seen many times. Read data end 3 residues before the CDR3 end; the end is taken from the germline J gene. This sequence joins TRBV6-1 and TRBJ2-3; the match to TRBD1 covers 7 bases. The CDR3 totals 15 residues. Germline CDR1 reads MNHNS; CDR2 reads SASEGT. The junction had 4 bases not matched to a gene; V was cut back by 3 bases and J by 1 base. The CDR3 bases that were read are TGTGCCAGCAGTGAGCCCGGGACAGGCACAGATACG. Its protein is CASSEPGTGTDT. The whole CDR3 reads CASSEPGTGTDTQYF.

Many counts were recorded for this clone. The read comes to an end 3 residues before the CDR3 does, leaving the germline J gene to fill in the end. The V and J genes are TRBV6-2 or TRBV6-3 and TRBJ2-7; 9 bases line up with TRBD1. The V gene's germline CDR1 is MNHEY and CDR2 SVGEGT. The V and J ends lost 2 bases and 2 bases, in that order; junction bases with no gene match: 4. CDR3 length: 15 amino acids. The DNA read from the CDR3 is TGTGCCAGCAGTTACATCGGGACAGGGACCTACGAG. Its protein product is CASSYIGTGTYE. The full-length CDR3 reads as CASSYIGTGTYEQYF.

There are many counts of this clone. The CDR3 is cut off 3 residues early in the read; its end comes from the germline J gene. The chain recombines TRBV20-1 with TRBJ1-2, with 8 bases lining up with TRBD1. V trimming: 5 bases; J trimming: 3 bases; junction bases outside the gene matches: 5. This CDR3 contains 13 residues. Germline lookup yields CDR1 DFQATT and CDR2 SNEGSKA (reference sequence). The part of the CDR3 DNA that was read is TGCAGTGCTTCCGAGGACAGGGACTATGGC. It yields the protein CSASEDRDYG. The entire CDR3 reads CSASEDRDYGYTF.

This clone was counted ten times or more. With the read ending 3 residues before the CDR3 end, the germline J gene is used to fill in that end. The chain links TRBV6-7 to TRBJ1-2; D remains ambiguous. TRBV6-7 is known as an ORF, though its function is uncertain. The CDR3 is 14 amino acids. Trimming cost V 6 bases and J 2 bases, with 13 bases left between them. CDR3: CASRLSLPNYGYTF. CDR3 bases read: TGTGCCAGCAGACTTTCCCTACCCAACTATGGC.

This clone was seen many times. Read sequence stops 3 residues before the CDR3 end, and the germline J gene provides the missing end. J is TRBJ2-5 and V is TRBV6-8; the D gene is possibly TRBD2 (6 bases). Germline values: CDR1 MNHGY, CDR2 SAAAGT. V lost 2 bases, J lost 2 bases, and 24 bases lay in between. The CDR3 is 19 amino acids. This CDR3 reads CASSYTRNPGLDAQETQYF. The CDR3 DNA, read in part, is TGTGCCAGCAGTTACACCCGTAACCCGGGACTGGACGCTCAAGAGACC.

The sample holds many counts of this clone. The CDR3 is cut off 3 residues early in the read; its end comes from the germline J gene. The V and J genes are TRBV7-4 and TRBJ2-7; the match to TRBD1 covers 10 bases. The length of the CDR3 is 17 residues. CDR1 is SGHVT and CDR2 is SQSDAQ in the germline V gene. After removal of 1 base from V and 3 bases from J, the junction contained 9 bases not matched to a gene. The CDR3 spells CASSLVGGDRGIYEQYF. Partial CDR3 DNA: TGTGCCAGCAGCTTAGTAGGCGGGGACAGGGGTATCTACGAG.

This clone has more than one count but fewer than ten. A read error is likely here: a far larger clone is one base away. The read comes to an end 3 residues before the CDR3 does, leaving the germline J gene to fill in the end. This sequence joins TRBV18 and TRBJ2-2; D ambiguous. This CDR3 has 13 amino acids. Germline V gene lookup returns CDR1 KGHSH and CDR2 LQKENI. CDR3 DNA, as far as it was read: TGTGGCAGCTCACCAAGGGACACCGGGGAG. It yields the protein CGSSPRDTGE. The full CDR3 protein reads CGSSPRDTGELFF.

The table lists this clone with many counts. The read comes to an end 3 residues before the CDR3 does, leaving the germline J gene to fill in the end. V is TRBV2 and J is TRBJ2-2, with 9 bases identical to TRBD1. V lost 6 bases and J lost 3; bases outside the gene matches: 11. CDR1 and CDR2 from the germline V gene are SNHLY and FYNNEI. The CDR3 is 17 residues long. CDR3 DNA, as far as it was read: TGTGCCAGCAGGAAACAGGGGGCGCATATGGACACCGGGGAG. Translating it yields CASRKQGAHMDTGE. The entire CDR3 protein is CASRKQGAHMDTGELFF. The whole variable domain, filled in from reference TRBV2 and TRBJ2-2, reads EPEVTQTPSHQVTQMGQEVILRCVPISNHLYFYWYRQILGQKVEFLVSFYNNEISEKSEIFDDQFSVERPDGSNFTLKIRSTKLEDSAMYFCASRKQGAHMDTGELFFGEGSRLTVL.

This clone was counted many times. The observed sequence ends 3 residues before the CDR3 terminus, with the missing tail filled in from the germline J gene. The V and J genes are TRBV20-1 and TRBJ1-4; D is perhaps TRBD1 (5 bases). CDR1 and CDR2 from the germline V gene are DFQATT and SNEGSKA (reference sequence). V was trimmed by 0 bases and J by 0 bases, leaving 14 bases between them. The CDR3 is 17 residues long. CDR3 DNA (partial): TGCAGTGCTAGAGACGAGCCAGGGAAAGCAACTAATGAAAAA. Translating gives CSARDEPGKATNEK. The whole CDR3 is CSARDEPGKATNEKLFF.

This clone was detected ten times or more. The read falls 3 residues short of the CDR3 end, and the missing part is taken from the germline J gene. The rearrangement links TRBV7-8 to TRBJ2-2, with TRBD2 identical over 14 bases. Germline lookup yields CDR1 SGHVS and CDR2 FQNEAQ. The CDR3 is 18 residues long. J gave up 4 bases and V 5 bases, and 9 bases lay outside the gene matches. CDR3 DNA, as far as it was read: TGTGCCAGCAGCCCCAGACCCGGGACTAGCGGGGGCACCGGGGAG. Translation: CASSPRPGTSGGTGE. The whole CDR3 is CASSPRPGTSGGTGELFF. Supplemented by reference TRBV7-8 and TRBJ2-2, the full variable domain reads GAGVSQSPRYKVAKRGQDVALRCDPISGHVSLFWYQQALGQGPEFLTYFQNEAQLDKSGLPSDRFFAERPEGSVSTLKIQRTQQEDSAVYLCASSPRPGTSGGTGELFFGEGSRLTVL.

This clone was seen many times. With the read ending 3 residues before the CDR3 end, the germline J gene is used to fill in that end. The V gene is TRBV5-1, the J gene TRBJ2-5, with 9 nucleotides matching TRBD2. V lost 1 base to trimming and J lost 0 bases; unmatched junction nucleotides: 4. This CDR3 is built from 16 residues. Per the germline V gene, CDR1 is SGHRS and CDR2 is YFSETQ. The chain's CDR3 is CASSLYKREDQETQYF. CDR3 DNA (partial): TGCGCCAGCAGCTTGTACAAGCGGGAGGACCAAGAGACC.

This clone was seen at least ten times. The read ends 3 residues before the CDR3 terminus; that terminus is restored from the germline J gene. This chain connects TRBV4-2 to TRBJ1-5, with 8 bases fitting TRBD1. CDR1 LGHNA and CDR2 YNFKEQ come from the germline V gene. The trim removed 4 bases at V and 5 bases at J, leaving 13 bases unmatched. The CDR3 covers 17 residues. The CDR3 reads CASSPDGVGQGHQPQHF. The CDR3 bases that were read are TGTGCCAGCAGCCCAGATGGGGTCGGACAGGGCCATCAGCCC.

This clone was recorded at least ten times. This CDR3 is CASSISWNEQFF. Incomplete CDR3 DNA: TGTGCCAGCAGCATTAGCTGGAATGAG. The chain couples TRBV7-9 to TRBJ2-1; D is undetermined. The read comes to an end 3 residues before the CDR3 does, leaving the germline J gene to fill in the end. Germline V CDR1 and CDR2: SEHNR, FQNEAQ (reference sequence). The V end was cut by 5 bases, the J end by 7 bases, with 9 bases between. The length of the CDR3 is 12 residues.

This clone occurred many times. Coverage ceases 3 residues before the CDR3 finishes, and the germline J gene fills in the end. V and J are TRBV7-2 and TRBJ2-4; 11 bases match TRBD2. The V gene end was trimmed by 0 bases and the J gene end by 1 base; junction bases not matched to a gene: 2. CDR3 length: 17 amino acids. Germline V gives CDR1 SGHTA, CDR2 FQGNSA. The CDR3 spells CASSLAPSGGAKNIQYF. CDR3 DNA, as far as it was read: TGTGCCAGCAGCTTAGCGCCTAGCGGGGGGGCCAAAAACATT.

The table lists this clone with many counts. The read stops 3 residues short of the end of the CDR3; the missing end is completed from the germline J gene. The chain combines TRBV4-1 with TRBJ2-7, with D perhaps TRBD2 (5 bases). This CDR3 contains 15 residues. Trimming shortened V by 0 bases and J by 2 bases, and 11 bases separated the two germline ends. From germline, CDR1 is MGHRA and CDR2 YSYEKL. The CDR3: CASSQEGQRTYEQYF. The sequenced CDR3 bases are TGCGCCAGCAGCCAAGAAGGCCAGCGGACCTACGAG.

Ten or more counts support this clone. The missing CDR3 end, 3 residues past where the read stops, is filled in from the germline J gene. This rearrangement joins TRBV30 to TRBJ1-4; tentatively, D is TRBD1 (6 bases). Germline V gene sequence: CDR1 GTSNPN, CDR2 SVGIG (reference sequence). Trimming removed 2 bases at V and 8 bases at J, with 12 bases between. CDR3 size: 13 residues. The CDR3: CAWSKQGWEKLFF. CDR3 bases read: TGTGCCTGGAGTAAACAGGGATGGGAAAAA.

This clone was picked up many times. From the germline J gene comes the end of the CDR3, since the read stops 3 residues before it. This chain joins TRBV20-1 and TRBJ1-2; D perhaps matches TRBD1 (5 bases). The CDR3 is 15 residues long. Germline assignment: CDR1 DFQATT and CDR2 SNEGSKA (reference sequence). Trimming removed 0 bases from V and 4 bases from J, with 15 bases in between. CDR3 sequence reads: CSAREIQGQGYGYTF. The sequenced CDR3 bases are TGCAGTGCTAGAGAAATCCAGGGTCAGGGCTATGGC.

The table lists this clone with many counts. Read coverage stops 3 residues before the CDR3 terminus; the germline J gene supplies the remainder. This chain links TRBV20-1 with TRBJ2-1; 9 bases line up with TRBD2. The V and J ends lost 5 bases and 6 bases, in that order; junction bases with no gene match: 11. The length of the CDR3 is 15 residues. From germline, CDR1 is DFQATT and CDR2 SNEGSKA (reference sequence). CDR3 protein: CSAPGRGGMSNEQFF. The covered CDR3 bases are TGCAGTGCTCCCGGGCGGGGGGGAATGAGCAATGAG.

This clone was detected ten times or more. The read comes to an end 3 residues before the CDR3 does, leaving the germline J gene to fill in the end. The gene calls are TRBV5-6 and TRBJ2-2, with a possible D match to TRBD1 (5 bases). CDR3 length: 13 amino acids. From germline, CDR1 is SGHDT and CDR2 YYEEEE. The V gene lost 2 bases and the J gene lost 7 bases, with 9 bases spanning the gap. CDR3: CASSFPQGGELFF. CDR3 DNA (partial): TGTGCCAGCAGCTTTCCCCAGGGCGGGGAG.

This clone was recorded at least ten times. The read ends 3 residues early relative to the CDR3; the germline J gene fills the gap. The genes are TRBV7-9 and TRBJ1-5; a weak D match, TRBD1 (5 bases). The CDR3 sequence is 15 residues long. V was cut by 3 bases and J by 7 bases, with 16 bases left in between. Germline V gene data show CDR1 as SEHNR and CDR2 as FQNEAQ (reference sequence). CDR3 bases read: TGTGCCAGCAGCTTGGGGCCAGGGAAAGGACAGCCC. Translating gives CASSLGPGKGQP. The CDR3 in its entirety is CASSLGPGKGQPQHF.

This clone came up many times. The CDR3: CSARRPGGGVLGYEQYF. The sequenced CDR3 bases are TGCAGTGCTCGACGGCCCGGGGGAGGGGTCCTGGGCTACGAG. The chain recombines TRBV20-1 with TRBJ2-7; 7 positions match TRBD2. The CDR3 goes on 3 residues after the read ends, and that part is filled in from the germline J gene. Germline V CDR1 and CDR2: DFQATT, SNEGSKA (reference sequence). The CDR3 has 17 residues. V lost 5 bases to trimming and J lost 3 bases; unmatched junction nucleotides: 19.

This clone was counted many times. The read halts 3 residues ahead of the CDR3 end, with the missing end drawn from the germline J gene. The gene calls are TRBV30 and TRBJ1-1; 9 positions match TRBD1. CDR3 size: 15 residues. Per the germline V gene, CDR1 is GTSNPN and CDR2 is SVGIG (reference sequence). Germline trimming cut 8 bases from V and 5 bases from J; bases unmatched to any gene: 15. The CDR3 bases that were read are TGTGCCGGCGCAGCGGGGAGGACAGGGGTTACTGAA. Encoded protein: CAGAAGRTGVTE. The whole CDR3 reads CAGAAGRTGVTEAFF.

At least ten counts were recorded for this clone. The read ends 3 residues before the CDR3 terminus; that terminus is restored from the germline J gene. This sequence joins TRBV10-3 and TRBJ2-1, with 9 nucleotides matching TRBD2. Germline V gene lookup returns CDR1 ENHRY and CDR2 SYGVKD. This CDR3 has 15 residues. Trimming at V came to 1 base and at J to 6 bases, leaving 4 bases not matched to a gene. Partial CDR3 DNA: TGTGCCATCAGTGAGTTGCGGGAGGGTCCCAATGAG. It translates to CAISELREGPNE. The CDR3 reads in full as CAISELREGPNEQFF.

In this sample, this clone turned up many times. The CDR3 DNA, read in part, is TGTGCCAGTAGTATAGGGACAGGCCCTCTAGGGGATGAG. This sequence encodes CASSIGTGPLGDE. The whole CDR3 region reads CASSIGTGPLGDEQFF. The V and J genes are TRBV19 and TRBJ2-1; 7 bases map to TRBD1. The sequenced fragment ends 3 residues before the CDR3 boundary, so the rest is inferred from the germline J gene. CDR3 size: 16 residues. Germline V gene data show CDR1 as LNHDA and CDR2 as SQIVND (reference sequence). The V segment lost 1 base and the J segment 8 bases; nucleotides outside the gene matches: 11.

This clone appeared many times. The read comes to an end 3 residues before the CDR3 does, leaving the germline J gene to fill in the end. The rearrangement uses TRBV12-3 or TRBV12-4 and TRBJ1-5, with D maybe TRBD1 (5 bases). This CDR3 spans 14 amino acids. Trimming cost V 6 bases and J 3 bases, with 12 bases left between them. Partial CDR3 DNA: TGTGCCAGCAGAAAGGGGAATGTCAATCAGCCC. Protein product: CASRKGNVNQP. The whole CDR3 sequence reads CASRKGNVNQPQHF.

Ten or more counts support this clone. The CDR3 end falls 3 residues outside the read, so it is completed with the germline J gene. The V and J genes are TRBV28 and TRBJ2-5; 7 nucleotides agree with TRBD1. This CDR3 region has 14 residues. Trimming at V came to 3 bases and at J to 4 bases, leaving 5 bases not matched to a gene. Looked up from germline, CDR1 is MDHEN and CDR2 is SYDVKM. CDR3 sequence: CASSFFPGGETQYF. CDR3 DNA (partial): TGTGCCAGCAGTTTTTTCCCAGGGGGAGAGACC.

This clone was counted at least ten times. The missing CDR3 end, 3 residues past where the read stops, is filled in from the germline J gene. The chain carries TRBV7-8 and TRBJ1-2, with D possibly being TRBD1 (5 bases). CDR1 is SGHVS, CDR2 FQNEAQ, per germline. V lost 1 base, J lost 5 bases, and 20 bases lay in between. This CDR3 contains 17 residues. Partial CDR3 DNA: TGTGCCAGCAGCTTAGATACCGGGACTCACTATGTGTATGGC. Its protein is CASSLDTGTHYVYG. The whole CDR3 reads CASSLDTGTHYVYGYTF.